The clone carrying this T cell receptor beta chain was counted a few times. The antigen remains undetermined. This sample is drawn from a study of beta chain features in type 1 diabetes. The whole isolated RNA underwent reverse transcription, so sequencing captured expressed TCRB transcripts. Profiling relied on immunoSEQ multiplex PCR, and the TCRdb table lists in-frame clones only, not all of them. The data show some 220,000 clones, under 13% seen once. Central memory, naive, regulatory and stem cell-like memory CD4+ cells were sorted by CD45RO/CCR7/CD25/CD127/CD95/CD27. CDR1 is SQVTM, CDR2 ANQGSEA, per germline. Trimming took 1 base from V and 1 from J, leaving 7 bases between them. The CDR3 contains 13 residues. Broader study findings: Shortening of TCRB CDR3s, moderate but significant, appeared in all four CD4+ subsets of Type 1 diabetes patients.

The receptor's source is a young man in good health. The J gene is TRBJ1-1, the V gene TRBV29-1; D may be TRBD1 (6 bases). The sequencing input was central memory CD4+ T cells from blood. The CDR3 DNA sequence: TGCAGCGTTGAAGCACAGGGGAACACTGAAGCTTTCTTT. Its protein product is CSVEAQGNTEAFF.